This TCR beta chain was observed in a study of shared clonotypes between healthy human individuals. Whole-study context: CD8 memory received one plate per donor, CD8 naive two, CD4 memory three and CD4 naive three.

Overall study findings and caveats: Researchers sampled only blood; tissue repertoires likely differ. Rarefaction gave evidence that sorted-subset sequencing remained incomplete despite large depth.

The J segment lost 1 base and the V segment lost 4 bases, leaving 10 bases of the junction unmatched. The CDR3 sequence is 16 residues long. Germline V lookup: CDR1 PRHDT, CDR2 FYEKMQ (reference sequence). Naive CD8 cells lacked CD45RO, underwent positive selection for CCR7 and left out terminally differentiated effector memory CD45RA+ cells. A note on this clone: The antigen is unknown.

In the original analysis: ImmunoSEQ sequences covered only the junction and lacked quality scores; filtering therefore differed. Here immunoSEQ multiplex PCR was the method, and the copy in TCRdb shows in-frame clones only, minus some. For V, J and clone size, that table is used; D and trimming come from the DNA. There are some 1,900,000 clones in the sample; less than 95% occur only once, and 1% to 1.5% lies in the top ten. This TCR came from a man younger than 30 in good health. The source material was naive CD8+ T cells sorted from blood. This chain connects TRBV13 to TRBJ2-7, with 7 positions matching TRBD1. The chain's CDR3 is CASSSFGQEKSYEQYF. CDR3 DNA: TGTGCCAGCAGCTCCTTTGGACAGGAGAAATCCTACGAGCAGTACTTC. The full variable domain, completed using reference TRBV13 and TRBJ2-7, is AAGVIQSPRHLIKEKRETATLKCYPIPRHDTVYWYQQGPGQDPQFLISFYEKMQSDKGSIPDRFSAQQFSDYHSELNMSSLELGDSALYFCASSSFGQEKSYEQYFGPGTRLTVT.